This TCR beta chain emerged from a study of T cell repertoires and Cas9 in healthy adults. Germline lookup yields CDR1 MGHDK and CDR2 SYGVNS. CDR3 length equals 14 residues. V lost 4 bases to trimming and J lost 2 bases, with 11 bases between them. Profiling relied on immunoSEQ multiplex PCR, and the TCRdb table lists in-frame clones only, not all of them. The table records approximately 21,000 clones, under 95% of them present only once. This chain uses TRBV25-1 with TRBJ2-5, with D perhaps matching TRBD1 (6 bases). This receptor was taken from a human donor in good health. Material for sequencing was CD4+ effector T cells (CD127+, CD25-, CD137-, CD154-) from PBMCs; culture status not recorded. CDR3 sequence: CASSGYRVQETQYF. In nucleotides, the CDR3 is TGTGCCAGCAGTGGCTACAGGGTTCAAGAGACCCAGTACTTC.